The clone carrying this T cell receptor beta chain was seen more than once but under ten times. Sequencing used immunoSEQ multiplex PCR; TCRdb keeps in-frame clones, though not all of them. The sample includes about 490,000 clones, more than 75% of them seen just once. Donors were Caucasian adults residing in Nashville, Tennessee, USA. This record belongs to a study of shared clonotypes between healthy human individuals. CDR3 length: 13 amino acids. Germline V gives CDR1 SGDLS, CDR2 YYNGEE. Deletions cut 3 bases from V and 1 base from J, with 7 bases between. This chain joins TRBV9 and TRBJ1-1; D gene ambiguous. This clonotype was sampled from a middle-aged woman in good health. Some clones in this sample may be carry-over from other donors' samples. Sequencing input: PBMCs. The CDR3 sequence is CASSETGNTEAFF. The CDR3 DNA follows: TGTGCCAGCAGCGAGACGGGGAACACTGAAGCTTTCTTT.